The entry below describes one TCR beta chain. Its specificity is not known. PCR used 60 Vbeta primers and 13 Jbeta primers. TCRdb's table, derived via immunoSEQ multiplex PCR, lists solely in-frame clones and lacks some. This specimen shows tens of thousands of clones; the ten leading clones hold 5%. This entry is derived from a study of cytomegalovirus exposure and HLA in healthy donors. General observations from the study: The majority of CMV-associated TCR beta chains were reported as apparently HLA-restricted in a later analysis. For TCR beta chains, V- and J-gene trimming was later linked to a missense DCLRE1C variant. HLA alleles showed associations with 15,000 to 20,000 TCR beta sequences in a later analysis, at a 0.05 false discovery rate.

The V and J ends lost 3 bases and 0 bases, in that order; junction bases with no gene match: 1. Germline CDR1 reads KGHSH; CDR2 reads LQKENI. The CDR3 is 16 residues long. The V and J genes are TRBV18 and TRBJ2-2; 10 bases are shared with TRBD1. The sequenced material came from PBMCs. The source is a woman in her thirties or forties in good health and CMV-seropositive. The DNA for the CDR3 is TGTGCCAGCTCACCGACAGGGGGCGCGAACACCGGGGAGCTGTTTTTT. Translation: CASSPTGGANTGELFF.